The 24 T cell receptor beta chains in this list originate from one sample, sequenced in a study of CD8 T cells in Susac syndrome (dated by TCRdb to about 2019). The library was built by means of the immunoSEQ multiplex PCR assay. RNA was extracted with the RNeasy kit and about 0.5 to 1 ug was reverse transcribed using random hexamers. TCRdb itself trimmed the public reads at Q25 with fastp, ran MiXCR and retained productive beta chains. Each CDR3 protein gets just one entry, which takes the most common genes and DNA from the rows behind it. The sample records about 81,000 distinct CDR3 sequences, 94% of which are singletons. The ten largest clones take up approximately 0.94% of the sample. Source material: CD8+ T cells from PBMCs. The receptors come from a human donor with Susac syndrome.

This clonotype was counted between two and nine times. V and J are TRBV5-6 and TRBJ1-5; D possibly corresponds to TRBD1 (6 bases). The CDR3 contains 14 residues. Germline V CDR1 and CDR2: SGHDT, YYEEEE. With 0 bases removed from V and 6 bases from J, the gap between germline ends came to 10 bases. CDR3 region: CASSLGGGGQPQHF. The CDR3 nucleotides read TGTGCCAGCAGCTTGGGTGGGGGCGGTCAGCCCCAGCATTTT.

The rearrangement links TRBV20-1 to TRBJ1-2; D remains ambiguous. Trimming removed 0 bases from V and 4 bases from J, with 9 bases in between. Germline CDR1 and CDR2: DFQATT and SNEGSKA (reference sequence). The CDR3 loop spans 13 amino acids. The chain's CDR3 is CSARDETPYGYTF. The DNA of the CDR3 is TGCAGTGCTAGAGATGAGACGCCCTATGGCTACACCTTC.

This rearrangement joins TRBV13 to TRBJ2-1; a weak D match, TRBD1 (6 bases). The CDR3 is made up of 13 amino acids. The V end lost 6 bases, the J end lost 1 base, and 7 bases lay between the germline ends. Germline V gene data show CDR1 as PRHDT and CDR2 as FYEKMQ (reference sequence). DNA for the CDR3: TGTGCCAGCAGACAGGGATCCTACAATGAGCAGTTCTTC. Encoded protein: CASRQGSYNEQFF.

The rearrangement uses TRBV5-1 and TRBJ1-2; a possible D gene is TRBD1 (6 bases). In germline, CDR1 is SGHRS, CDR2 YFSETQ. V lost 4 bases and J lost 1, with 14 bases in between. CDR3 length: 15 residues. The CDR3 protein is CASSTDRFGNYGYTF. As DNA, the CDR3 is TGCGCCAGCAGCACCGACAGGTTTGGTAACTATGGCTACACCTTC.

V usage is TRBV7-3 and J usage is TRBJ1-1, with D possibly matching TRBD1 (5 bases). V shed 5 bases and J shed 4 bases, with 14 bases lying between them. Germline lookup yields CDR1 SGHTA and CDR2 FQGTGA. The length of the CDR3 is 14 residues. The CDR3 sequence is CASSPAGGGTEAFF. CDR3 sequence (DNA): TGTGCCAGCAGCCCCGCAGGTGGGGGCACTGAAGCTTTCTTT.

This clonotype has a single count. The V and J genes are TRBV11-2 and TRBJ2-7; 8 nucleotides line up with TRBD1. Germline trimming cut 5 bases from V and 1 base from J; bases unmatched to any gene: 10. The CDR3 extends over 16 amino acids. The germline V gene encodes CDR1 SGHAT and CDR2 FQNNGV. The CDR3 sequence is CASSDNRGIQSYEQYF. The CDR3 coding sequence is TGTGCCAGCAGCGACAACAGGGGGATTCAATCCTACGAGCAGTACTTC.

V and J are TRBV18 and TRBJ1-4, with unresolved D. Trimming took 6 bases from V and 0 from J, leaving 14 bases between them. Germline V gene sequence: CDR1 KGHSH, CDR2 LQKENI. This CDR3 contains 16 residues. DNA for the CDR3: TGTGCCAGCTCCATTGCCGGGAGCGCAACTAATGAAAAACTGTTTTTT. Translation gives CASSIAGSATNEKLFF.

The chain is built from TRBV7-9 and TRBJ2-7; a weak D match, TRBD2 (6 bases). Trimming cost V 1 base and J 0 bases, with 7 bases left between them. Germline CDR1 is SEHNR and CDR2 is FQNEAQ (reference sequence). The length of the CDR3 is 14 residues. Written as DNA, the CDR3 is TGTGCCAGCAGCTTAGACGGGAGCTCCTACGAGCAGTACTTC. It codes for CASSLDGSSYEQYF.

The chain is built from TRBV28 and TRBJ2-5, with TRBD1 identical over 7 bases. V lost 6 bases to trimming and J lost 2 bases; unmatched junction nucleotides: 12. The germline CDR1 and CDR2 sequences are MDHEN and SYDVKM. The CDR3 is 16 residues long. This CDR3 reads CASRRTGDGDQETQYF. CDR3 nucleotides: TGTGCCAGCAGACGTACAGGGGATGGAGATCAAGAGACCCAGTACTTC.

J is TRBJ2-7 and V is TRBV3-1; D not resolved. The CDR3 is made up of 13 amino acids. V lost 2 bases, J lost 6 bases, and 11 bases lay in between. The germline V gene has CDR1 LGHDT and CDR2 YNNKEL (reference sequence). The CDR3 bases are TGTGCCAGCAGCCAATACGTTGGAGCCGAGCAGTACTTC. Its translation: CASSQYVGAEQYF.

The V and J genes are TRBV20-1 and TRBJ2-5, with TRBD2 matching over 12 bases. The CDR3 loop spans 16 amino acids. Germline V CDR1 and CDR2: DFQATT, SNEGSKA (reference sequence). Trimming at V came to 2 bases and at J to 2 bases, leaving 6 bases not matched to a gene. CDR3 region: CSARSWTSGKQETQYF. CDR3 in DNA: TGCAGTGCTAGATCTTGGACTAGCGGGAAACAAGAGACCCAGTACTTC.

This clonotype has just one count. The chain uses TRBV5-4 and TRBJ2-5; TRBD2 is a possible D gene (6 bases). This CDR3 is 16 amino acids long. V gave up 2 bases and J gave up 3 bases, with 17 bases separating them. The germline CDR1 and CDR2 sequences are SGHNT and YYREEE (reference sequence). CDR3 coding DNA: TGTGCCAGCAGCTTCGGACCTAGGGAGGTGGAAGAGACCCAGTACTTC. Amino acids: CASSFGPREVEETQYF.

CDR3 sequence: CASSLGEAEAFF. The CDR3 bases are TGTGCCAGCAGCTTGGGGGAGGCTGAAGCTTTCTTT. The chain recombines TRBV11-2 with TRBJ1-1; D is possibly TRBD1 (5 bases). V was pared by 3 bases and J by 6 bases, with 8 bases between. CDR3 length: 12 residues. Per the germline V gene, CDR1 is SGHAT and CDR2 is FQNNGV.

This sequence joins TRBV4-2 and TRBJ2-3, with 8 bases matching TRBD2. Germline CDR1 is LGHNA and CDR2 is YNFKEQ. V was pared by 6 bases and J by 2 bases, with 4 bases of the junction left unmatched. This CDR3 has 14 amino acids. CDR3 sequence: CASRPGGSTDTQYF. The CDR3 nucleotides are TGTGCCAGCAGACCGGGGGGGTCCACAGATACGCAGTATTTT.

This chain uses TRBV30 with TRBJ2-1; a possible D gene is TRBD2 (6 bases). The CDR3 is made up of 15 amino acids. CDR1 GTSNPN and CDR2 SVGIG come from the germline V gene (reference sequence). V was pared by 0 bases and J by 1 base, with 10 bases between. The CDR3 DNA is TGTGCCTGGAGTGTAGGTGGGGGGTCCTACAATGAGCAGTTCTTC. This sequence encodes CAWSVGGGSYNEQFF.

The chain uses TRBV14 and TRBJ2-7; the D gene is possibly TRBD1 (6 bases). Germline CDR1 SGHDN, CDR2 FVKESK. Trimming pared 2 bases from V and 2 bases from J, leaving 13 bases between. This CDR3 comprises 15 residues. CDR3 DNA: TGTGCCAGCAGCCAAACAAGACAGGAGACCTACGAGCAGTACTTC. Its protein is CASSQTRQETYEQYF.

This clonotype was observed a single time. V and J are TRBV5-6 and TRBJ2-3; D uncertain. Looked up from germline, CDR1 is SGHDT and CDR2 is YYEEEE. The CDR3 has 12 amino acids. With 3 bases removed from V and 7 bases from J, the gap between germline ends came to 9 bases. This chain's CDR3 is CASSSAGNTQYF. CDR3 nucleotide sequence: TGTGCCAGCAGCTCGGCAGGAAATACGCAGTATTTT.

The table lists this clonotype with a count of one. CDR3 in amino acids: CSVAWDEQFF. The CDR3 DNA reads TGCAGCGTTGCTTGGGATGAGCAGTTCTTC. This chain links TRBV29-1 with TRBJ2-1, with D unresolved. The CDR3 runs to 10 residues. The germline V gene encodes CDR1 SQVTM and CDR2 ANQGSEA. Deletions cut 4 bases from V and 8 bases from J, with 6 bases between.

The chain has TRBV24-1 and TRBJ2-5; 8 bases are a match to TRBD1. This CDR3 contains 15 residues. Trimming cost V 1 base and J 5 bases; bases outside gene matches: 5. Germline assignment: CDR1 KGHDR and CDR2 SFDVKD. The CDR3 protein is CATSDFDRGAETQYF. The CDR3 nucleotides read TGTGCCACCAGTGATTTCGACAGGGGAGCGGAGACCCAGTACTTC.

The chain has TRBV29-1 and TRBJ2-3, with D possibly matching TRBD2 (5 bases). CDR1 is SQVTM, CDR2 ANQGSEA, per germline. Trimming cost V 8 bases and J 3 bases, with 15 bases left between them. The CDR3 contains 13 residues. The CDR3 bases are TGCAGCTCAATTCCGGGATGGACAGATACGCAGTATTTT. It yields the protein CSSIPGWTDTQYF.

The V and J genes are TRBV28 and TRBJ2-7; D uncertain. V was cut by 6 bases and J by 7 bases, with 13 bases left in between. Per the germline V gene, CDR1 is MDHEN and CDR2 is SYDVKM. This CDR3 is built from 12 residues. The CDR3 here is CASRSPLREQYF. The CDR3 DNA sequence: TGTGCCAGCAGATCCCCCCTCCGGGAGCAGTACTTC.

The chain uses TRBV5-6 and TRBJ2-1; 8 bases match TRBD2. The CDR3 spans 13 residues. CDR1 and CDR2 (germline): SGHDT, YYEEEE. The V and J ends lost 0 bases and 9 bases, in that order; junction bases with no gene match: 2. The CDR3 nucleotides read TGTGCCAGCAGCTTGGTTAGCGGGGCTGAGCAGTTCTTC. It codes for CASSLVSGAEQFF.

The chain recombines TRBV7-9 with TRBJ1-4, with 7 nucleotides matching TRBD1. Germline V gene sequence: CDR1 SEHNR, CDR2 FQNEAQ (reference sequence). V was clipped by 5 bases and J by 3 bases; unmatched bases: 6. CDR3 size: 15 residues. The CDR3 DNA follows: TGTGCCAGCAGCGCCACAGGGGCAGCTAATGAAAAACTGTTTTTT. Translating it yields CASSATGAANEKLFF.

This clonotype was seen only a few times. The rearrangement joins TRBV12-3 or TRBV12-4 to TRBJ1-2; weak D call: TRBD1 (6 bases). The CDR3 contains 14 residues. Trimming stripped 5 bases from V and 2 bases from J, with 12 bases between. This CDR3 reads CASSQGSGNYGYTF. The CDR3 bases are TGTGCCAGCAGTCAGGGGAGCGGAAACTATGGCTACACCTTC.